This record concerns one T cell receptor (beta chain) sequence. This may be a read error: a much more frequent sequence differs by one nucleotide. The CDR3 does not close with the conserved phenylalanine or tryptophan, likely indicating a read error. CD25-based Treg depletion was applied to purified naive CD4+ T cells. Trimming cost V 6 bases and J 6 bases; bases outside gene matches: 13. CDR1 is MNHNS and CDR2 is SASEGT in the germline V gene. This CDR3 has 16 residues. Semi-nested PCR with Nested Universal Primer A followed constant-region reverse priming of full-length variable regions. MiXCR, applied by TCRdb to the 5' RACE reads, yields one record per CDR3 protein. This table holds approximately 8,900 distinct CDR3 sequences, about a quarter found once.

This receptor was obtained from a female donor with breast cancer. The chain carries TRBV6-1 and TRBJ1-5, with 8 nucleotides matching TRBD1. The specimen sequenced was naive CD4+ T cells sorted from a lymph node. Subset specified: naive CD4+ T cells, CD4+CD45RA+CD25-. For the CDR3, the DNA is TGTGCCAGCAGCCGCACGGACAGGGCGCGGAGTCAGCCCCAGCATTCT. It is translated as CASSRTDRARSQPQHS.